This TCR beta chain was retrieved from a study of cytomegalovirus exposure and HLA in healthy donors. Germline V lookup: CDR1 WSHSY, CDR2 SAAADI. The V gene end was trimmed by 0 bases and the J gene end by 7 bases; junction bases not matched to a gene: 7. The CDR3 is made up of 16 amino acids. This PCR relied on a set of 60 Vbeta primers and 13 Jbeta primers. Measured with immunoSEQ multiplex PCR; TCRdb has only the in-frame clones, and not every one. This repertoire shows 190,000 or so clones, 82% found once; its top ten account for 5.5% to 7.5%. The sequencing input was PBMCs. The TCR comes from a woman in her fifties or sixties in good health and CMV-seropositive. The rearrangement uses TRBV10-2 and TRBJ2-7; 12 bases align to TRBD2. CDR3 DNA: TGCGCCAGCAGTGAGTCGGCACTAGCGGGAGGTGGGGAGCAGTACTTC. Translation: CASSESALAGGGEQYF.